The rows below give T cell receptor beta chains drawn from one sample of a study. Using its own MiXCR run on the 5' RACE reads, TCRdb lists one record per CDR3 protein. The data show some 62,000 distinct CDR3 sequences, with 20% to 25% seen just once and about 3% held by the top ten. The source material was memory CD4+ T cells sorted from a lymph node. The receptors were sampled from a female donor with breast cancer. Each CDR3 is given with its conserved first and last residue. The order of the fields is CDR3 length, J gene, V gene, clone size, D gene, CDR3 protein, CDR3 DNA. D genes are given only for firm matches. Clone size is shown for a subset of rows, as once, few, many or a class of expanded clone.

16,TRBJ2-2,TRBV7-2,.,.,CASSLSASANTGEPFF,TGTGCCAGCAGCTTATCGGCTAGCGCGAACACCGGGGAGCCGTTTTTT
15,TRBJ2-7,TRBV20-1,few,TRBD2,CSARDRTSGRYEQYF,TGCAGTGCTAGAGATCGGACTAGCGGGAGGTACGAGCAGTACTTC
13,TRBJ1-2,TRBV6-2/TRBV6-3,few,.,CASSYRADYGYTF,TGTGCCAGCAGTTACCGGGCAGACTATGGCTACACCTTC
15,TRBJ2-1,TRBV28,few,.,CASSNRGPLSNEQFF,TGTGCCAGCAGTAACCGGGGCCCCCTTTCCAATGAGCAGTTCTTC
14,TRBJ1-1,TRBV7-3,.,.,CASSLTQGLTEAFF,TGTGCCAGCAGCCTAACGCAGGGGCTCACTGAAGCTTTCTTT
17,TRBJ2-2,TRBV2,few,.,CASKMFKYGASTGELFF,TGTGCCAGCAAAATGTTTAAGTACGGGGCCTCCACCGGGGAGCTGTTTTTT
15,TRBJ2-7,TRBV7-2,.,TRBD1,CASSGQGASYYEQYF,TGTGCCAGCAGCGGACAGGGGGCCTCCTACTACGAGCAGTACTTC
12,TRBJ2-5,TRBV28,few,TRBD2,CASSLSRGERYF,TGTGCCAGCAGTTTATCCCGGGGGGAACGGTACTTC
16,TRBJ1-1,TRBV5-1,.,.,CASSADPGAKGTEAFF,TGCGCCAGCAGCGCAGACCCAGGGGCCAAAGGCACTGAAGCTTTCTTT
13,TRBJ1-1,TRBV5-4,.,TRBD1,CASSLGQGGEAFF,TGTGCCAGCAGCTTGGGACAGGGGGGTGAAGCTTTCTTT
16,TRBJ2-1,TRBV7-9,.,TRBD2,CASSLQRTRAYNEQFF,TGTGCCAGCAGCTTACAAAGGACTAGGGCCTACAATGAGCAGTTCTTC
11,TRBJ1-1,TRBV5-1,many,.,CASSLGTEAFF,TGCGCCAGCAGCTTAGGCACTGAAGCTTTCTTT
15,TRBJ2-5,TRBV5-1,few,.,CASSLAFWGEETQYF,TGCGCCAGCAGCTTGGCTTTCTGGGGGGAAGAGACCCAGTACTTC
11,TRBJ1-1,TRBV6-5,many,.,CASMSAGEAFF,TGTGCCAGCATGAGCGCGGGTGAAGCTTTCTTT
13,TRBJ1-2,TRBV20-1,many,TRBD1,CSARAQGAEGYTF,TGCAGTGCTAGGGCGCAGGGGGCTGAGGGCTACACCTTC
14,TRBJ2-2,TRBV5-1,many,.,CASSLYELAGELFF,TGCGCCAGCAGCTTGTATGAGTTAGCCGGGGAGCTGTTTTTT
12,TRBJ1-2,TRBV29-1,.,.,CGVGPGDYGYTF,TGCGGCGTGGGCCCGGGCGACTATGGCTACACCTTC
15,TRBJ1-1,TRBV4-2,.,TRBD1,CASSQGQGRYTEAFF,TGTGCCAGCAGCCAAGGACAGGGACGTTACACTGAAGCTTTCTTT
16,TRBJ1-2,TRBV20-1,few,TRBD1,CSARVGRGGGQAGYTF,TGCAGTGCTAGAGTAGGGCGGGGTGGCGGACAGGCTGGCTACACCTTC
14,TRBJ1-1,TRBV6-5,.,.,CASRSGTANTEAFF,TGTGCCAGCAGGAGCGGCACAGCGAACACTGAAGCTTTCTTT
19,TRBJ1-2,TRBV7-3,.,.,CASSLIGSTGEIRNYGYTF,TGTGCCAGCAGCTTAATCGGGTCTACGGGAGAGATAAGGAACTATGGCTACACCTTC
15,TRBJ2-5,TRBV5-1,few,.,CASSLAYAPQETQYF,TGCGCCAGCAGCTTGGCCTACGCACCTCAAGAGACCCAGTACTTC
11,TRBJ2-7,TRBV27,.,TRBD2,CAYGGAYEQYF,TGTGCATATGGGGGGGCCTACGAGCAGTACTTC
11,TRBJ2-1,TRBV9,.,.,CASSAGREQFF,TGTGCCAGCAGCGCAGGAAGGGAGCAGTTCTTC
15,TRBJ1-2,TRBV5-1,many,.,CASSLEAQGDYGYTF,TGCGCCAGCAGCTTGGAAGCTCAAGGAGACTATGGCTACACCTTC
14,TRBJ1-3,TRBV5-1,.,.,CASSYSPIGNTIYF,TGCGCCAGCAGCTATTCTCCGATTGGAAACACCATATATTTT
15,TRBJ1-6,TRBV6-5,.,.,CASTLNWQGVSPLHF,TGTGCCAGCACCCTTAATTGGCAGGGTGTGTCACCCCTCCACTTT
14,TRBJ2-2,TRBV6-5,many,.,CASSYVKGTGELFF,TGTGCCAGCAGTTATGTGAAGGGCACCGGGGAGCTGTTTTTT
14,TRBJ2-7,TRBV5-1,.,TRBD1,CASSFGQGAAEQYF,TGCGCCAGCAGCTTCGGTCAGGGGGCAGCGGAGCAGTACTTC
18,TRBJ1-1,TRBV4-1,.,TRBD1,CASSQDRRDRGRDTEAFF,TGCGCCAGCAGCCAAGATAGGCGGGACAGGGGGCGCGACACTGAAGCTTTCTTT